This TCR beta chain is from a study of blood T cell repertoires in COVID-19. At the level of the study: Italy, Spain and the United States were the sources of the convalescent and acute COVID-19 samples. PBMCs, B-cell-depleted T cells, or T cells were the source of the cDNA or gDNA that made up the material.

This CDR3 has 12 residues. After removal of 3 bases from V and 1 base from J, the junction contained 0 bases not matched to a gene. CDR1 GTSNPN and CDR2 SVGIG come from the germline V gene (reference sequence). As originally analysed: Amplification from reference gene primers served as the basis for estimated nucleated cell counts. TCRdb's copy holds only in-frame clones and misses some; the assay was immunoSEQ multiplex PCR. V, J and clone size derive from that table, while D and trimming were established from the DNA sequence. This sample has some 390,000 clones, with roughly 86% found just once. The sequenced sample consisted of peripheral blood. This TCR came from a human donor in a cohort sampled during active COVID-19. This chain joins TRBV30 and TRBJ2-7; the match to TRBD1 covers 7 bases. This chain's CDR3 is CAWSRGSYEQYF. In nucleotides, the CDR3 is TGTGCCTGGAGCAGGGGGTCCTACGAGCAGTACTTC.